This T cell receptor beta chain was obtained from a study of human T cells and chemical hapten exposure. On the study more broadly: Patients were mainly female, each with alopecia areata, totalis or universalis.

Library construction involved attaching unique molecular identifiers to individual cDNA molecules, which allowed quantitative, reproducible TCR counting. TCRdb passed the RACE reads through MiXCR, listing each CDR3 protein once. The data show 80,000 to 100,000 distinct CDR3 sequences, about 9.3% seen once. Time point specified: patch test 2, 6 weeks after DPC sensitization. Regarding treatment: therapeutic diphenylcyclopropenone sensitization with weekly scalp DPC. The CDR3 covers 12 residues. Germline values: CDR1 SGHVS, CDR2 FNYEAQ. About this clonotype: The junction differs from germline at one of its ends, possibly a read error.

This TCR was sampled from a woman between 40 and 50 years old with alopecia areata. Some clones in this sample may be carry-over from other donors' samples. Sequenced material: whole blood, taken in connection with sensitization to the hapten diphenylcyclopropenone (DPC). The V gene is TRBV7-6, the J gene TRBJ2-5; D gene uncertain. In DNA, the CDR3 is TGTGCCATCAGCTTCCTCCAAGAGACCCAGTACTTC. Its translation is CAISFLQETQYF.